This TCR beta chain was observed in a study of shared clonotypes between healthy human individuals. The study separated CD4+ cells into CD45RA+ naive and CD45RA-negative memory subsets. Sequencing used immunoSEQ multiplex PCR; TCRdb keeps in-frame clones, though not all of them. The sample shows over a million clones, around 95% of them seen only once. In germline, CDR1 is SGHRS, CDR2 YFSETQ. Trimming removed 0 bases at V and 2 bases at J, with 8 bases between. The CDR3 has 14 residues. Comments on this clone: The sample contains more than one DNA sequence encoding this CDR3.

The specimen was naive CD4+ T cells sorted from blood. This sample's subset: CD45RA+ positively selected. The source of this sequence is a man aged 25 to 40 in good health. This sequence joins TRBV5-1 and TRBJ1-1; no definite D call. CDR3 residues: CASSLVAGNTEAFF. CDR3 coding DNA: TGCGCCAGCAGCTTGGTCGCGGGTAACACTGAAGCTTTCTTT.